The entry that follows covers one TCR beta chain sequence. V was cut by 5 bases and J by 5 bases, with 19 bases left in between. The germline gives CDR1 LGHDT, CDR2 YNNKEL (reference sequence). The length of the CDR3 is 16 residues. These data originate in a study of T cell responses to AZD1222 COVID-19 vaccine. The repertoire was sequenced with immunoSEQ multiplex PCR; TCRdb's copy has only in-frame clones and lacks some. The sample carries 130,000 to 150,000 clones, 80% to 95% recorded once. The chain couples TRBV3-1 (or the pseudogene TRBV3-2) to TRBJ2-1; TRBD1 or TRBD2 may be the D gene (6 bases each). The sequence was collected from an adult in good health. Material: peripheral blood, obtained on day 0 of AZD1222 vaccination. The CDR3 here is CASSFWGAGVNNEQFF. DNA of the CDR3: TGTGCCAGCAGCTTCTGGGGGGCAGGCGTAAACAATGAGCAGTTCTTC.